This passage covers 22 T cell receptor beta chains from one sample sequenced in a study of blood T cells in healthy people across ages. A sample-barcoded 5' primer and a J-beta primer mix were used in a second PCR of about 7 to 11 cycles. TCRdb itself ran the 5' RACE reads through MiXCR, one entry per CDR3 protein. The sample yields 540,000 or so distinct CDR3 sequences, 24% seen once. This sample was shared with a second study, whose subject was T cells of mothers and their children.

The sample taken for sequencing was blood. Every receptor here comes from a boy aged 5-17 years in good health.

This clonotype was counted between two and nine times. CDR3 DNA sequence: TGTGCCTGGAGTGCTTTGAGGAATGAGCAGTTCTTC. The encoded protein is CAWSALRNEQFF. The gene calls are TRBV30 and TRBJ2-5; D unclear. Judging by the DNA end, TRBJ2-1 fits better; the J call may be wrong. CDR1 is GTSNPN, CDR2 SVGIG, per germline (reference sequence). This CDR3 has 12 residues.

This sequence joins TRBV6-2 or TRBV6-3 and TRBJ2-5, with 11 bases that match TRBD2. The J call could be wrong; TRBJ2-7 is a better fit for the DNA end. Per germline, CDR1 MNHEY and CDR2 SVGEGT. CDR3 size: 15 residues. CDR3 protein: CASSLGTSGPYEQYF. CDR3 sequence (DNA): TGTGCCAGCAGCCTAGGGACTAGCGGACCCTACGAGCAGTACTTC.

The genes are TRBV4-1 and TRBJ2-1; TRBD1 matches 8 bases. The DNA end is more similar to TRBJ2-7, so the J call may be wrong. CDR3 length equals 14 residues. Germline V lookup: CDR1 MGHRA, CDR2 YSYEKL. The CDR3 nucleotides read TGCGCCAGCAGCCCCACAGGGGGGATAGGCGAGCAGTACTTC. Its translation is CASSPTGGIGEQYF.

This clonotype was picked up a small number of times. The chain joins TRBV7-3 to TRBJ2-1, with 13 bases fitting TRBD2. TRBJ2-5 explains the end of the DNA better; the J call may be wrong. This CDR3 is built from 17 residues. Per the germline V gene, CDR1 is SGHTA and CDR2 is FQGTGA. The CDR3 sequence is CASSMGLAGLRGETQYF. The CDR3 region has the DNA TGTGCCAGCAGCATGGGACTAGCGGGGTTGCGGGGTGAGACCCAGTACTTC.

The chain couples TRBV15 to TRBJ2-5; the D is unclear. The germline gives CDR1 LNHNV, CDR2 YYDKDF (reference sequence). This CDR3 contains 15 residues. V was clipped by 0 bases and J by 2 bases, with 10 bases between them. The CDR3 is CATSRDWAEQETQYF. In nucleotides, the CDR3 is TGTGCCACCAGCAGAGATTGGGCAGAACAAGAGACCCAGTACTTC.

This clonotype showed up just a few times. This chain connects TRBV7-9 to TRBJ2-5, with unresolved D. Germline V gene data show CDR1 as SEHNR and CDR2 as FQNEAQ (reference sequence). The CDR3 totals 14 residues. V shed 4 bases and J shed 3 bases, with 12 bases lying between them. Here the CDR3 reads CASSSNHGEETQYF. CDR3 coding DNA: TGTGCCAGCAGCTCCAACCATGGGGAAGAGACCCAGTACTTC.

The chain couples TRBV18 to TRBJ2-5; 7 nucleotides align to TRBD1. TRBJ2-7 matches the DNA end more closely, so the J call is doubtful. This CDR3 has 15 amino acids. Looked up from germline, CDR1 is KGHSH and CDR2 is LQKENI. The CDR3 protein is CASSILRTGPYEQYF. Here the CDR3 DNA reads TGTGCCAGCTCCATCCTCCGGACAGGTCCCTACGAGCAGTACTTC.

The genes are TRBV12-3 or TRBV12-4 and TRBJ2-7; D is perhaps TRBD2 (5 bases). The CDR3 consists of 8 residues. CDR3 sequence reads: CAPGEQYF. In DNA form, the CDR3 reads TGTGCACCGGGGGAGCAGTACTTC.

Here the CDR3 reads CASSQGVSSYNSPLHF. DNA of the CDR3: TGCGCCAGCAGCCAAGGCGTTTCTTCCTATAATTCACCCCTCCACTTT. The J gene is TRBJ1-6, the V gene TRBV4-1; no reliable D call. There are 16 residues in the CDR3. Germline CDR1 reads MGHRA; CDR2 reads YSYEKL. The V and J ends lost 1 base and 1 base respectively, with 8 bases between them.

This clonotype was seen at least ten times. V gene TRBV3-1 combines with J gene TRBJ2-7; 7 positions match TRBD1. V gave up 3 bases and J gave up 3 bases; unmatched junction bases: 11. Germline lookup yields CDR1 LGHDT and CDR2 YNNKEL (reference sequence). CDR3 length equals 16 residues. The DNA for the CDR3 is TGTGCCAGCAGCCAGGTTTACCGGGACAGTCTCTACGAGCAGTACTTC. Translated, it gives CASSQVYRDSLYEQYF.

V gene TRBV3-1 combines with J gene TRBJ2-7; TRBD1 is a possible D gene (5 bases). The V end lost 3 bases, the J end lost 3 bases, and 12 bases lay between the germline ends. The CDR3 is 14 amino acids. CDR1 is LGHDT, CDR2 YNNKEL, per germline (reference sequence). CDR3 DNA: TGTGCCAGCAGCCAGTTGATCGACAGCTACGAGCAGTACGTC. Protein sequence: CASSQLIDSYEQYV.

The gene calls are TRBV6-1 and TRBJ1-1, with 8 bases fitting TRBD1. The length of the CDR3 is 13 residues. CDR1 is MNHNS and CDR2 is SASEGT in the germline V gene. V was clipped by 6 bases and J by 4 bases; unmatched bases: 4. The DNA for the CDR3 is TGTGCCAGCAGGACGGACAGGGCCACTGAAGCTTTCTTT. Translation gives CASRTDRATEAFF.

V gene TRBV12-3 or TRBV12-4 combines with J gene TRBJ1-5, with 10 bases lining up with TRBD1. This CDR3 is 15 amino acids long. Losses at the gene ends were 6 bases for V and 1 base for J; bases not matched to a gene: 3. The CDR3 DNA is TGTGCCAGCAGACGACAGGGGGCAAGCAATCAGCCCCAGCATTTT. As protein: CASRRQGASNQPQHF.

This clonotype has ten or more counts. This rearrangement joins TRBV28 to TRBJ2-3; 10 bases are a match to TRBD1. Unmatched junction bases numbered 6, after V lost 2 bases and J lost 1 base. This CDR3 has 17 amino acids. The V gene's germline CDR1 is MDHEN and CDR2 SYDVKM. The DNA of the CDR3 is TGTGCCAGCAGTTTACAGGGACAGGGGTACCGCACAGATACGCAGTATTTT. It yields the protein CASSLQGQGYRTDTQYF.

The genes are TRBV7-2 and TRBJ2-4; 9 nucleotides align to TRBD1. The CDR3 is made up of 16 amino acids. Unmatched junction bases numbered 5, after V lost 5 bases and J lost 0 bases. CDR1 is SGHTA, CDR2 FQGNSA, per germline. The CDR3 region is CASSPTGGLAKNIQYF. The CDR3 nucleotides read TGTGCCAGCAGCCCGACAGGGGGTCTAGCCAAAAACATTCAGTACTTC.

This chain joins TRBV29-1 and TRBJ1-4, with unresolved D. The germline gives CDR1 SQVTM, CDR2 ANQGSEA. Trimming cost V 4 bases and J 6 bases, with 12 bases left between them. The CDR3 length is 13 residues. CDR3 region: CSVAKGADEKLFF. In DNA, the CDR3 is TGCAGCGTTGCTAAGGGCGCCGATGAAAAACTGTTTTTT. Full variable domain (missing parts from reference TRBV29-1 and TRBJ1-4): SAVISQKPSRDICQRGTSLTIQCQVDSQVTMMFWYRQQPGQSLTLIATANQGSEATYESGFVIDKFPISRPNLTFSTLTVSNMSPEDSSIYLCSVAKGADEKLFFGSGTQLSVL.

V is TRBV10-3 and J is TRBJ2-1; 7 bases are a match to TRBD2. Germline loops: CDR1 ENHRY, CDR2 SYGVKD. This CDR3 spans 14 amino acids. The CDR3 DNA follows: TGTGCATCCCGCCAGGGAGGGTCCCACAATGAGCAGTTCTTC. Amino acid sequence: CASRQGGSHNEQFF.

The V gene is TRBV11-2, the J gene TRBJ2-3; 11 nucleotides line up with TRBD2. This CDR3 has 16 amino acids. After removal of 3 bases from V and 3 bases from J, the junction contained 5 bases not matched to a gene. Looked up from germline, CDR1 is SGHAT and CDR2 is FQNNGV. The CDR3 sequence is CASSFSPSGGTDTQYF. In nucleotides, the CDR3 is TGTGCCAGCAGCTTCTCTCCTAGCGGGGGGACAGATACGCAGTATTTT.

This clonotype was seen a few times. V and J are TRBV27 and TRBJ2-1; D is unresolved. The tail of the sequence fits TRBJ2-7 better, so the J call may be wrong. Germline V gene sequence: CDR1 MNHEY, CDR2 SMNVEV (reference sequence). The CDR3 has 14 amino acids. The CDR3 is CASSFSGPLREQYF. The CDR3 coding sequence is TGTGCCAGCAGTTTTTCTGGCCCCCTGCGCGAGCAGTACTTC.

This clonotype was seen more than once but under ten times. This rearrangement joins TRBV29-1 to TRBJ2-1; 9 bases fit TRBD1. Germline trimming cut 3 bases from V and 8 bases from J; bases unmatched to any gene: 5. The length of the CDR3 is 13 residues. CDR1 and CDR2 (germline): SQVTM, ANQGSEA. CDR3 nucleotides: TGCAGCGTTGACAGTACAGGGGGCTATGAGCAGTTCTTC. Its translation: CSVDSTGGYEQFF.

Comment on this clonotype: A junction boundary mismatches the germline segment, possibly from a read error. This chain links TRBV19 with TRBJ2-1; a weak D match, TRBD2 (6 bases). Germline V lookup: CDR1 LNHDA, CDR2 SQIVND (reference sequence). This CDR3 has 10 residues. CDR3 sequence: CASGRERPIF. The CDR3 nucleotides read TGTGCCAGCGGCCGGGAGCGCCCAATCTTC.

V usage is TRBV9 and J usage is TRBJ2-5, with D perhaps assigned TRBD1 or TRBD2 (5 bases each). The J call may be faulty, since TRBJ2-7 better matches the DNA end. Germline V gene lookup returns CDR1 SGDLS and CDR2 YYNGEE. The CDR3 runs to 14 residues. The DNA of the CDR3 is TGTGCCAGCAGCACCCGAGGGGAAGCCTACGAGCAGTACTTC. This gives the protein CASSTRGEAYEQYF.